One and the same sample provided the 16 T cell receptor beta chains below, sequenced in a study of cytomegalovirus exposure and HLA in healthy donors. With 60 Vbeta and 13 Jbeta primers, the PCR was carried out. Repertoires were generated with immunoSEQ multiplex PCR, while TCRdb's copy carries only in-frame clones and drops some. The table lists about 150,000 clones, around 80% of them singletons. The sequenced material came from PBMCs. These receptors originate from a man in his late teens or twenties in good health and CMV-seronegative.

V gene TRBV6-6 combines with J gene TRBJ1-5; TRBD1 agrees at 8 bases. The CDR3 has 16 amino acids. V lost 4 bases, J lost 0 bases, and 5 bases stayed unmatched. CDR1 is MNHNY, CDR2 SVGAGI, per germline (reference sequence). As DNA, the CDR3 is TGTGCCAGCAGTTCCGCGCAGGGGGCTAGCAATCAGCCCCAGCATTTT. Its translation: CASSSAQGASNQPQHF.

CDR3 nucleotides: TGCGCCAGCAGCGACGGACAGGGGCCTTTCACAATCTACGAGCAGTACTTC. Its protein product is CASSDGQGPFTIYEQYF. This chain links TRBV5-1 with TRBJ2-7; 9 nucleotides match TRBD1. The germline V gene has CDR1 SGHRS and CDR2 YFSETQ. This CDR3 comprises 17 residues. The V and J ends lost 4 bases and 3 bases, in that order; junction bases with no gene match: 14.

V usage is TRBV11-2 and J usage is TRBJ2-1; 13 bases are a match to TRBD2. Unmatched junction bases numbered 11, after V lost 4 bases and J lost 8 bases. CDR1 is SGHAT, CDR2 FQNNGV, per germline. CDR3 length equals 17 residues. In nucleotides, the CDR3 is TGTGCCAGCAGCTCAGCGACCGGGACTAGCGGGATCCATGAGCAGTTCTTC. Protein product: CASSSATGTSGIHEQFF.

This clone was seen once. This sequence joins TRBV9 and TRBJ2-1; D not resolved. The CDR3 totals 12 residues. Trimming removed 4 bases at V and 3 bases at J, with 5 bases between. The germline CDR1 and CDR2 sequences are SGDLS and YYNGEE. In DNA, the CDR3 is TGTGCCAGCAGCCCAGACTACAATGAGCAGTTCTTC. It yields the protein CASSPDYNEQFF. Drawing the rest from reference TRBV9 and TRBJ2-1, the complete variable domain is DSGVTQTPKHLITATGQRVTLRCSPRSGDLSVYWYQQSLDQGLQFLIQYYNGEERAKGNILERFSAQQFPDLHSELNLSSLELGDSALYFCASSPDYNEQFFGPGTRLTVL.

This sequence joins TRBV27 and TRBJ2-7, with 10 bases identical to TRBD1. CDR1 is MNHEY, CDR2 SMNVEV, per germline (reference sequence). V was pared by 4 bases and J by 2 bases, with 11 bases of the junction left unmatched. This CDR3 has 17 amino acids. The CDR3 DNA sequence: TGTGCCAGCAGTTCTTATCGAGGGGGACAGGGGCCCTACGAGCAGTACTTC. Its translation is CASSSYRGGQGPYEQYF.

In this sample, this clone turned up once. This CDR3 reads CASSLAWTSSYNEQFF. CDR3 sequence (DNA): TGTGCCAGCAGCTTAGCGTGGACTAGCTCCTACAATGAGCAGTTCTTC. The genes are TRBV7-6 and TRBJ2-1; 7 bases map to TRBD2. The germline V gene encodes CDR1 SGHVS and CDR2 FNYEAQ. The junction had 2 bases not matched to a gene; V was cut back by 0 bases and J by 0 bases. The CDR3 sequence is 16 residues long.

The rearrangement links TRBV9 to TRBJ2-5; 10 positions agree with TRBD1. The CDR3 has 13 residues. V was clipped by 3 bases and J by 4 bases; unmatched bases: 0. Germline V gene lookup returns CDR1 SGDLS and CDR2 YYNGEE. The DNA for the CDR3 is TGTGCCAGCAGCGGGACAGGGGGAGAGACCCAGTACTTC. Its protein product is CASSGTGGETQYF. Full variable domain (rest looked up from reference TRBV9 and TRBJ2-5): DSGVTQTPKHLITATGQRVTLRCSPRSGDLSVYWYQQSLDQGLQFLIQYYNGEERAKGNILERFSAQQFPDLHSELNLSSLELGDSALYFCASSGTGGETQYFGPGTRLLVL.

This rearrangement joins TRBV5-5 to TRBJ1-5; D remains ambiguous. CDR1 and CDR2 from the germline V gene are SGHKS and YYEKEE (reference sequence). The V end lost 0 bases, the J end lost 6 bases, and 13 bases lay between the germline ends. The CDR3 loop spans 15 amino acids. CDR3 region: CASSLGPFAGQPQHF. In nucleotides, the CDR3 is TGTGCCAGCAGCTTGGGCCCCTTCGCAGGTCAGCCCCAGCATTTT.

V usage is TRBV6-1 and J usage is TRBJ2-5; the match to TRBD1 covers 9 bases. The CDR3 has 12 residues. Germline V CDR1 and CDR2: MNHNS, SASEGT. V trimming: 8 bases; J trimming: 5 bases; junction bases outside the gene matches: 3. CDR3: CASGTGLETQYF. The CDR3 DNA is TGTGCCAGCGGGACAGGGCTGGAGACCCAGTACTTC.

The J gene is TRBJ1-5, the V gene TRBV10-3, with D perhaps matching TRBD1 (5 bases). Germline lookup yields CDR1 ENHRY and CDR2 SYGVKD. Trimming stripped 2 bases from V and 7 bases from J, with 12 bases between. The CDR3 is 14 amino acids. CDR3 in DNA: TGTGCCATCAGTGAGGAACAGGTCGGACAGCCCCAGCATTTT. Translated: CAISEEQVGQPQHF.

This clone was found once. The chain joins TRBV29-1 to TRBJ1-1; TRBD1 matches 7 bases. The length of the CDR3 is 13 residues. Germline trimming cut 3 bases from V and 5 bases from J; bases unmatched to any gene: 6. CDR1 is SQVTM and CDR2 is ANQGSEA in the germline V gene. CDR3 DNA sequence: TGCAGCGTTGATAGGGGGCTGATAACTGAAGCTTTCTTT. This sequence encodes CSVDRGLITEAFF. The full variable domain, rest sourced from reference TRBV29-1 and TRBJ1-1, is SAVISQKPSRDICQRGTSLTIQCQVDSQVTMMFWYRQQPGQSLTLIATANQGSEATYESGFVIDKFPISRPNLTFSTLTVSNMSPEDSSIYLCSVDRGLITEAFFGQGTRLTVV.

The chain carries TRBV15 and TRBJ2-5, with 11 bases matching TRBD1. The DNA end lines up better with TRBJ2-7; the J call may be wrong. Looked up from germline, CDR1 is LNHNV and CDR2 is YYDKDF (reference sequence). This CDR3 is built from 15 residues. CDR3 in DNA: TGTGCCACCAGAACGGACAGGGGGCGGGCCTACGAGCAGTACTTC. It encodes CATRTDRGRAYEQYF.

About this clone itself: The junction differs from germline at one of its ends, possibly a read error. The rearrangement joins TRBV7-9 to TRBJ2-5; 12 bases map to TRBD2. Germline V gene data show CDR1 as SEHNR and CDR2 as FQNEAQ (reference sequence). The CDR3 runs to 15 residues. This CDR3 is CSSHLSGTSGETQYF. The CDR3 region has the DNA TGTTCCAGCCACCTTTCCGGGACTAGCGGGGAGACCCAGTACTTC.

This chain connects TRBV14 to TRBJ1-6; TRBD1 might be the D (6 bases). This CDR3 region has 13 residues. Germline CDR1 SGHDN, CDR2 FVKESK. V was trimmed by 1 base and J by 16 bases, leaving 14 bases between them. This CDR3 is CASSQATGTGLHF. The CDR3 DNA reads TGTGCCAGCAGCCAAGCGACAGGTACGGGACTCCACTTT.

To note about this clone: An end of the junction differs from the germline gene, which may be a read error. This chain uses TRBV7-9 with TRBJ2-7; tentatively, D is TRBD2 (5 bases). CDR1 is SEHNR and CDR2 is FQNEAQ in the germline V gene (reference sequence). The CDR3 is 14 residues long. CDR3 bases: TGTTCCAGCAGCCCGCGCGTGGGAGAGTCCGAGCAGTACTTC. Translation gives CSSSPRVGESEQYF.

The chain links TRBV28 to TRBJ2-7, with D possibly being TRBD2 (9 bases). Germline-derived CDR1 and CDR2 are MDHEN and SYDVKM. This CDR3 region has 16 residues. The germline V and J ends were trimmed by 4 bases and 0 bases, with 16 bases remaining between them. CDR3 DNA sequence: TGTGCCAGCAGTTCATCTAGCGGGACAGGCTCCTACGAGCAGTACTTC. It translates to CASSSSSGTGSYEQYF.